The rows below give T cell receptor beta chains drawn from one sample of a study of cytomegalovirus exposure and HLA in healthy donors. Sequencing used immunoSEQ multiplex PCR; TCRdb keeps in-frame clones, though not all of them. In the table there are 140,000 or so clones, around 80% of which are singletons. Sequencing was done on a sample of PBMCs. These receptor sequences come from a woman aged 25 to 39 in good health and CMV-seronegative. The CDR3 runs from the conserved cysteine through the conserved F or W. A D gene is named only where the DNA matches it firmly. Clone size is not always given. Where it is, it says once, few, many or a class for expanded clones.

length | J | size | D | V | CDR3 | DNA
17 | TRBJ1-1 | - | - | TRBV9 | CASSGLQASSSNPEAFF | TGTGCCAGCAGCGGGCTCCAGGCGAGTTCGAGTAATCCTGAAGCTTTCTTT
15 | TRBJ2-7 | - | - | TRBV18 | CASSPTTELIHEQYF | TGTGCCAGCTCACCGACGACAGAGTTAATCCACGAGCAGTACTTC
14 | TRBJ2-3 | few | TRBD2 | TRBV5-1 | CASSSTSGRDTQYF | TGCGCCAGCAGCTCTACTAGCGGGAGAGATACGCAGTATTTT
16 | TRBJ2-7 | - | - | TRBV4-1 | CASSHPYRGLSYEQYF | TGCGCCAGCAGCCACCCCTACCGGGGACTCTCCTACGAGCAGTACTTC
14 | TRBJ1-1 | - | - | TRBV7-8 | CASSRLAPNTEAFF | TGTGCCAGCAGCAGACTGGCGCCGAACACTGAAGCTTTCTTT
16 | TRBJ2-7 | - | - | TRBV27 | CASRPTSRAEHYEQYF | TGTGCCAGCAGGCCCACCTCGAGGGCTGAGCACTACGAGCAGTACTTC
18 | TRBJ2-1 | - | - | TRBV21-1 | CASSKEWTSGGRWNEQFF | TGTGCCAGCAGCAAAGAATGGACTAGCGGGGGGAGATGGAATGAGCAGTTCTTC
13 | TRBJ1-2 | few | TRBD1 | TRBV6-6 | CASSLGQDYGYTF | TGTGCCAGCAGCCTGGGACAGGACTATGGCTACACCTTC
13 | TRBJ1-5 | - | TRBD1 | TRBV10-3 | CAIREGTDQPQHF | TGTGCCATCAGGGAGGGGACAGATCAGCCCCAGCATTTT
15 | TRBJ2-1 | few | TRBD2 | TRBV2 | CASREGTSRHNEQFF | TGTGCCAGCAGGGAAGGGACTAGCCGACACAATGAGCAGTTCTTC
14 | TRBJ2-3 | - | TRBD2 | TRBV5-5 | CASSPSGRTDTQYF | TGTGCCAGCAGCCCTAGCGGGAGAACAGATACGCAGTATTTT
13 | TRBJ2-5 | - | - | TRBV11-3 | CASSLDREETQYF | TGTGCCAGCAGCTTAGATCGGGAAGAGACCCAGTACTTC
14 | TRBJ2-5 | - | - | TRBV5-5 | CASSHNEGQETQYF | TGTGCCAGCAGTCATAATGAGGGCCAAGAGACCCAGTACTTC
12 | TRBJ1-1 | - | - | TRBV28 | CATGGGGTEAFF | TGTGCCACCGGGGGGGGCGGAACTGAAGCTTTCTTT
15 | TRBJ1-1 | once | - | TRBV13 | CASSLEGVGHTEAFF | TGTGCCAGCAGCTTAGAAGGGGTCGGGCACACTGAAGCTTTCTTT
15 | TRBJ2-4 | - | TRBD1 | TRBV7-9 | CASSRLGQGINIQYF | TGTGCCAGCAGCCGTTTGGGACAGGGGATAAACATTCAGTACTTC
13 | TRBJ2-1 | - | - | TRBV16 | CASSKRMRNEQFF | TGTGCCAGCAGCAAAAGGATGCGGAATGAGCAGTTCTTC
13 | TRBJ2-5 | - | TRBD1 | TRBV2 | CASSEIRAGQVNF | TGTGCCAGCAGTGAAATACGCGCGGGACAGGTGAACTTC
15 | TRBJ2-1 | - | TRBD1 | TRBV9 | CASSEGQGSYNEQFF | TGTGCCAGCAGCGAGGGACAGGGGAGTTACAATGAGCAGTTCTTC
14 | TRBJ2-7 | - | - | TRBV6-5 | CASSYSSRGYEQYF | TGTGCCAGCAGTTACTCGTCCAGGGGCTACGAGCAGTACTTC
14 | TRBJ2-5 | - | TRBD1 | TRBV2 | CASRAGTGGETQYF | TGTGCCAGCAGGGCCGGGACAGGGGGGGAGACCCAGTACTTC
15 | TRBJ1-2 | - | - | TRBV29-1 | CSVDSTGDFRYGYTF | TGCAGCGTTGACTCAACAGGTGACTTTCGCTATGGCTACACCTTC
15 | TRBJ2-5 | - | - | TRBV28 | CASSLQARGGETQYF | TGTGCCAGCAGTTTACAGGCACGTGGGGGGGAGACCCAGTACTTC
13 | TRBJ1-1 | - | - | TRBV28 | CASRGAANTEAFF | TGTGCCAGTCGTGGGGCGGCGAACACTGAAGCTTTCTTT
16 | TRBJ1-2 | - | - | TRBV19 | CASRRGALDTSRGYTF | TGTGCCAGTAGACGTGGTGCCCTGGACACATCACGAGGCTACACCTTC
15 | TRBJ2-3 | - | TRBD2 | TRBV6-4 | CASSELAGAGDTQYF | TGTGCCAGCAGTGAGCTAGCGGGGGCAGGAGATACGCAGTATTTT
14 | TRBJ1-2 | - | - | TRBV27 | CASSSIGQKYGYTF | TGTGCCAGCAGTTCAATCGGACAGAAGTATGGCTACACCTTC
17 | TRBJ2-3 | - | TRBD2 | TRBV4-2 | CASSPLKGLAGGDTQYF | TGTGCCAGCAGCCCGCTTAAAGGGCTAGCGGGAGGAGATACGCAGTATTTT
15 | TRBJ2-5 | - | TRBD1 | TRBV19 | CASNENRGRRETQYF | TGTGCCAGTAATGAAAACAGGGGGCGTCGGGAGACCCAGTACTTC
20 | TRBJ2-2 | - | TRBD1 | TRBV2 | CASSGPRDRVIVGSTGELFF | TGTGCCAGCAGTGGGCCACGGGACAGGGTCATTGTAGGGAGCACCGGGGAGCTGTTTTTT
14 | TRBJ2-7 | - | - | TRBV9 | CASSVGGDFYEQYF | TGTGCCAGCAGCGTAGGGGGGGATTTCTACGAGCAGTACTTC
15 | TRBJ1-5 | once | - | TRBV6-1 | CASSEGRENNQPQHF | TGTGCCAGCAGTGAAGGTCGGGAGAACAATCAGCCCCAGCATTTT
15 | TRBJ2-2 | - | TRBD2 | TRBV11-2 | CASSLQAGGTGELFF | TGTGCCAGCAGCCTCCAGGCGGGAGGGACCGGGGAGCTGTTTTTT
17 | TRBJ2-3 | - | - | TRBV4-1 | CASSQDLASSALDTQYF | TGCGCCAGCAGCCAAGACCTGGCCTCTAGCGCCCTGGATACGCAGTATTTT
16 | TRBJ1-4 | - | - | TRBV7-2 | CASSPITGPGDGKLFF | TGTGCCAGCAGCCCAATAACCGGCCCGGGGGATGGAAAACTGTTTTTT
16 | TRBJ1-1 | - | - | TRBV30 | CAWRGRGGSRNTEAFF | TGTGCCTGGAGAGGAAGGGGAGGGTCTCGGAACACTGAAGCTTTCTTT
14 | TRBJ1-1 | - | - | TRBV6-1 | CASRGEAMNTEAFF | TGTGCCAGCCGGGGAGAGGCGATGAACACTGAAGCTTTCTTT
16 | TRBJ1-4 | - | - | TRBV6-5 | CASSYSGNYRVEKLFF | TGTGCCAGCAGTTACTCGGGGAACTACAGGGTTGAAAAACTGTTTTTT
15 | TRBJ2-1 | - | TRBD1 | TRBV19 | CASSTRDRRQGEQFF | TGTGCCAGTAGTACCCGGGACAGGAGACAGGGTGAGCAGTTCTTC
14 | TRBJ2-3 | - | - | TRBV11-2 | CASSYGGPTDTQYF | TGTGCCAGCAGCTACGGGGGGCCGACAGATACGCAGTATTTT
15 | TRBJ1-4 | - | - | TRBV4-3 | CASSQPGSGDEKLFF | TGCGCCAGCAGCCAACCGGGTAGTGGAGATGAAAAACTGTTTTTT
16 | TRBJ1-3 | once | - | TRBV5-1 | CASSLGQTTSGNTIYF | TGCGCCAGCAGCCTAGGACAGACAACTTCTGGAAACACCATATATTTT
15 | TRBJ1-1 | few | - | TRBV7-3 | CASSFNGGASGEAFF | TGTGCCAGCAGCTTTAATGGCGGGGCTTCCGGTGAAGCTTTCTTT
13 | TRBJ1-4 | - | TRBD1 | TRBV2 | CAGGQGLNEKLFF | TGTGCCGGGGGACAGGGCCTTAATGAAAAACTGTTTTTT
14 | TRBJ1-1 | - | - | TRBV5-1 | CASSSGQMNTEAFF | TGCGCCAGCAGTTCGGGACAAATGAACACTGAAGCTTTCTTT
14 | TRBJ2-1 | - | TRBD1 | TRBV9 | CASSAWDRGNEQFF | TGTGCCAGCAGCGCCTGGGACAGGGGGAATGAGCAGTTCTTC
18 | TRBJ2-1 | - | TRBD2 | TRBV4-1 | CASSQGIAGGPMDNEQFF | TGCGCCAGCAGCCAAGGGATAGCGGGGGGGCCGATGGACAATGAGCAGTTCTTC
15 | TRBJ1-2 | few | - | TRBV5-6 | CASSLATGLDYGYTF | TGTGCCAGCAGCTTGGCGACAGGATTGGACTATGGCTACACCTTC
11 | TRBJ1-1 | - | - | TRBV2 | CASKPGTEAFF | TGTGCCAGCAAACCGGGCACTGAAGCTTTCTTT
14 | TRBJ2-7 | - | - | TRBV4-1 | CASSPGDLSYEQYF | TGCGCCAGCAGCCCCGGGGACTTATCCTACGAGCAGTACTTC
14 | TRBJ2-1 | - | TRBD1 | TRBV6-5 | CATEQGPAYNEQFF | TGTGCCACCGAACAGGGGCCCGCCTACAATGAGCAGTTCTTC
15 | TRBJ2-3 | - | TRBD2 | TRBV4-1 | CASSHPAGAPDTQYF | TGCGCCAGCAGCCATCCAGCGGGAGCACCAGATACGCAGTATTTT
15 | TRBJ2-7 | - | TRBD1 | TRBV4-1 | CASRSYRGTSYEQYF | TGCGCCAGCCGGTCTTACAGGGGGACCTCGTACGAGCAGTACTTC
14 | TRBJ2-7 | - | TRBD2 | TRBV7-9 | CASSLSSGTYEQYF | TGTGCCAGCAGCTTAAGTAGCGGGACCTACGAGCAGTACTTC
16 | TRBJ1-2 | - | - | TRBV25-1 | CASSRFVLGTSYGYTF | TGTGCCAGCAGTAGGTTTGTTCTCGGGACAAGCTATGGCTACACCTTC
19 | TRBJ2-3 | - | - | TRBV21-1 | CASSKRIRAGDRGADTQYF | TGTGCCAGCAGCAAAAGGATTCGAGCAGGGGACAGGGGTGCAGATACGCAGTATTTT